This T cell receptor beta chain emerged from a study of technical replicates of blood from a handful of donors. Libraries were prepared by immunoSEQ multiplex PCR; TCRdb keeps only in-frame clonotypes and omits some of them. The table lists roughly 72,000 clones, 85% to 95% of them singletons. From germline, CDR1 is MNHNY and CDR2 SVGAGI (reference sequence). The junction had 8 bases not matched to a gene; V was cut back by 1 base and J by 6 bases. The CDR3 covers 16 residues. The genes are TRBV6-6 and TRBJ2-5; TRBD1 matches at 10 bases. Source material: T cells isolated from PBMCs. The TCR originated in a human donor in good health. CDR3: CASSYFRDRGSKTQYF. Here the CDR3 DNA reads TGTGCCAGCAGTTACTTCCGGGACAGGGGAAGTAAGACCCAGTACTTC.